The clone carrying this TCR beta chain was seen only a few times. Antigen unknown. Germline CDR1 reads ENHRY; CDR2 reads SYGVKD. With 6 bases clipped from V and 2 bases from J, the junction kept 10 bases outside the gene matches. The length of the CDR3 is 15 residues. The sample belongs to a study of T-cell reconstitution after alpha-beta-depleted transplantation in children. Findings and limits, study-wide: The high TCRbeta diversity at day 60 in some patients came from surviving recipient T cells and thymic progenitors. Expanded clones from the graft, numbering several hundred, reportedly supplied alpha-beta T cells about two months after transplant.

Preparation of the TCRbeta library involved a method that used unique molecular identifiers. MiXCR was run by TCRdb on the PCR reads, yielding one entry per CDR3 protein. The sample includes about 200,000 distinct CDR3 sequences, approximately 8.4% of them seen just once. The V and J genes are TRBV10-3 and TRBJ2-7, with 7 bases identical to TRBD2. The receptor's source is a male patient aged 2 to 10 who had a stem cell transplant for acute myeloid leukemia, so the T cells may come from the graft donor. Sequencing was performed on PBMCs, mostly from graft donor cells, taken 360 days after TCRalphabeta/CD19-depleted stem cell transplant. The CDR3 DNA reads TGTGCCATCAGCGCCCAAGCGGGGACCGCCTACGAGCAGTACTTC. Translation: CAISAQAGTAYEQYF.